The clone carrying this T cell receptor (beta chain) was recorded a few times. The sample is drawn from a study of blood T cell repertoires in COVID-19. Ages ranged from about 18 to 100 years, with residence in about two dozen US areas. This CDR3 contains 13 residues. Between the trimmed V and J ends, which lost 1 base and 2 bases, there was a span of 7 bases. Germline CDR1 SGHDT, CDR2 YYEEEE. Using immunoSEQ multiplex PCR, the repertoire was profiled, and TCRdb retains in-frame clones only, with some absent. This sample carries around 240,000 clones, more than 80% of them seen once, and the ten largest clones take just over 0.85%.

Sample: PBMCs or T cells enriched from blood (not recorded which). This TCR derives from a man aged 50 to 60 who had been exposed to COVID-19. The chain employs TRBV5-6 and TRBJ2-7; unclear D gene. The CDR3 DNA reads as TGTGCCAGCAGCTTGACAGTCGCCTACGAGCAGTACTTC. Translated: CASSLTVAYEQYF.